This section outlines one TCR beta chain sequence together with its context. The clone's antigen remains unknown. Base qualities are not at hand, and no much larger clone is one base apart. RNA was extracted with the RNeasy kit and roughly 0.5 to 1 ug was reverse transcribed using random hexamers. The immunoSEQ multiplex PCR assay, which covers 54 Vbeta and 13 Jbeta segments, was used to amplify TCR beta CDR3 regions. PCR amplification bias was corrected by using a synthetic template baseline for primer optimization and computational correction. The paper's data handling went like this. Reads were annotated to V, D and J genes according to IMGT and were analyzed with immunoSEQ Analyzer, with only productive sequences retained. To calculate clonality, Shannon entropy was normalized by log2 of the number of productive unique sequences and then subtracted from one. For each patient and control, public and private clones were evaluated within the 100 most prevalent clones. A clone was defined as Susac-specific if it was absent from the healthy and MS cohorts, from 950 to 1,300 published viral clones and from other ImmuneACCESS disease sequences. TCRdb itself trimmed the public reads at Q25 with fastp, ran MiXCR and retained productive beta chains. Identical CDR3 protein sequences are pooled into one entry, listed with their most common genes and DNA. These V and J calls rely on TCRdb rather than the paper's analysis. For this sample there are around 150,000 distinct CDR3 sequences; approximately 96% appear just once. Clones ranked in the top ten supply over 0.12% of the sample.

This sample was taken from a study of CD8 T cells in Susac syndrome (dated by TCRdb to between 2018 and 2021). Background for the entire study: The study used repertoire sequencing to test whether antigen drove CD8+ T cell activation and differentiation in Susac syndrome. Broad study findings and their caveats: The number of individuals in the TCR sequencing and HLA analysis was acknowledged as relatively small.

The CDR3 has 11 amino acids, counting the end cysteine and phenylalanine. Here the CDR3 DNA is all that survives: 33 bases in frame from base 1. V and J lose 7 bases and 4 bases, and a span of 5 bases separates them. In the germline V gene (reference sequence), CDR1 corresponds to DFQATT and CDR2 to SNEGSKA. Peripheral blood CD8+ and CD4+ T cells from healthy donors, Susac syndrome patients and multiple sclerosis patients were profiled using high-throughput TCR beta sequencing. Healthy donors were age- and sex-matched controls. Bulk CD8+ and CD4+ T cells were purified by magnetic negative isolation, while CD8+ TEMRA cells were enriched using FACS. Blood was collected in EDTA tubes and processed within 24 hours, with PBMCs isolated through density gradient centrifugation. PBMCs intended for TCR sequencing were cryopreserved in liquid nitrogen and were subsequently thawed in a 37 degrees C water bath. Purity of sorted or isolated CD4+, CD8+ and CD8+ TEMRA cells was at least 90%.

The chain couples TRBV20-1 to TRBJ2-6; there is no confident call for the D gene. The sequencing sample was made of CD4+ T cells from PBMCs. This receptor was taken from a human donor in good health. For the CDR3, the sequence is CSVAGANVLTF. The DNA is as follows: TGCAGTGTGGCCGGGGCCAACGTCCTGACTTTC.